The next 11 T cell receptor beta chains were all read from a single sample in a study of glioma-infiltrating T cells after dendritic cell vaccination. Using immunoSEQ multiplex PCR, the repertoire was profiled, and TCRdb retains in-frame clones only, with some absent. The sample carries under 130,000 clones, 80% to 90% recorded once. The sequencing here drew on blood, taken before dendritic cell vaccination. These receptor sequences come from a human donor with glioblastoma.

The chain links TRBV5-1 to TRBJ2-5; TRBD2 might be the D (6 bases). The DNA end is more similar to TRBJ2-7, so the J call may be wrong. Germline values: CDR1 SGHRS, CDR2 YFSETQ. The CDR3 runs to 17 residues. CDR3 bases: TGCGCCAGCAGCTCATCTTCCCGCCCAGGGACTCGGTACGAGCAGTACTTC. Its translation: CASSSSSRPGTRYEQYF.

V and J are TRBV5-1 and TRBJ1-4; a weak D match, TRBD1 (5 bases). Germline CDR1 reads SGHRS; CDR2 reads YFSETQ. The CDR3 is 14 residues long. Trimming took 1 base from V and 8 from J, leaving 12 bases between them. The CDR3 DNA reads TGCGCCAGCAGCTTGAGGGGCACGGGCGAAAAACTGTTTTTT. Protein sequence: CASSLRGTGEKLFF.

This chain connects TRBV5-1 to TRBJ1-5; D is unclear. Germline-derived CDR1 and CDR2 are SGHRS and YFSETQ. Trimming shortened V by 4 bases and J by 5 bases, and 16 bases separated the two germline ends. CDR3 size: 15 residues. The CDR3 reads CASSPTGTADQPQHF. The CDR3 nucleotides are TGCGCCAGCAGCCCCACTGGTACAGCTGATCAGCCCCAGCATTTT.

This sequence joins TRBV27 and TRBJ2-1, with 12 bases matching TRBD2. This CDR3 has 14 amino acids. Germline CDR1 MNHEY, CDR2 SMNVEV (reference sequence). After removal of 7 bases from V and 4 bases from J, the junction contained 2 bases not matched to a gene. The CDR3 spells CASTLAGGYNEQFF. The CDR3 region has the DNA TGTGCCAGCACCCTAGCGGGGGGGTACAATGAGCAGTTCTTC.

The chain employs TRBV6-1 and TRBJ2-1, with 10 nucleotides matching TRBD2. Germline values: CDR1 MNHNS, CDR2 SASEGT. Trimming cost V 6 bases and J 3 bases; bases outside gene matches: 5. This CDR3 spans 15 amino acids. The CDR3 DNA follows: TGTGCCAGCAGCGGCTCTAGCGGGGGCTACAATGAGCAGTTCTTC. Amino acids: CASSGSSGGYNEQFF.

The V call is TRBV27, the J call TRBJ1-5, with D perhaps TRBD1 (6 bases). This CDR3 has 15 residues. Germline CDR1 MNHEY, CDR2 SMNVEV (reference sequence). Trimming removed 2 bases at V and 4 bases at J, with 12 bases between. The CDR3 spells CASSLAGVQNQPQHF. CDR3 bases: TGTGCCAGCAGTTTAGCAGGGGTCCAAAATCAGCCCCAGCATTTT.

The CDR3 DNA sequence: TGTGCCAGCAGCCCCTCGGCGGGAGGGAATGAGCAGTTCTTC. Protein sequence: CASSPSAGGNEQFF. The chain carries TRBV7-8 and TRBJ2-1; the match to TRBD2 covers 9 bases. J gave up 7 bases and V 5 bases, and 6 bases lay outside the gene matches. Germline V lookup: CDR1 SGHVS, CDR2 FQNEAQ. The CDR3 is made up of 14 amino acids.

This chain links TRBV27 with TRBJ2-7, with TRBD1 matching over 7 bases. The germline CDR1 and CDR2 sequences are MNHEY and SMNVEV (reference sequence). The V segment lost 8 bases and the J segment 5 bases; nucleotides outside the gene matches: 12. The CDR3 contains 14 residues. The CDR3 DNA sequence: TGTGCCAGCGCGCGCAGGGGGACGGTCGACGAGCAGTACTTC. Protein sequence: CASARRGTVDEQYF.

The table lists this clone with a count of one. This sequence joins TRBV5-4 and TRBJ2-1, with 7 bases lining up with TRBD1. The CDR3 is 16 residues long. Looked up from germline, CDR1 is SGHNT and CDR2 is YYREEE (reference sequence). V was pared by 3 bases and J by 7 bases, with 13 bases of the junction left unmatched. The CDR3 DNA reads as TGTGCCAGCAGCTCCTCCGGGACAGCTAGTGTAAATGAGCAGTTCTTC. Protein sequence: CASSSSGTASVNEQFF.

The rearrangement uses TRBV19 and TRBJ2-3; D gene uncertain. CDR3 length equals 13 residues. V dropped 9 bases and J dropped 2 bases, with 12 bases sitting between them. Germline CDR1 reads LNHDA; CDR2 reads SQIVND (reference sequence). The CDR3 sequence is CASRHPVTDTQYF. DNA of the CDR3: TGTGCCAGCCGACATCCCGTCACAGATACGCAGTATTTT.

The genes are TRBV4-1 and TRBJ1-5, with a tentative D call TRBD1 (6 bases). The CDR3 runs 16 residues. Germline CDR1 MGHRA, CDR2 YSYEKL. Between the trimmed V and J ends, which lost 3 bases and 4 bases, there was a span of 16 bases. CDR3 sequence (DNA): TGCGCCAGCAGCCATTACGCGACAGGTTTGAATCAGCCCCAGCATTTT. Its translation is CASSHYATGLNQPQHF.